Included here is one T cell receptor (beta chain) sequence, with context. 60 Vbeta and 13 Jbeta primers were used in PCR. TCRdb's table, derived via immunoSEQ multiplex PCR, lists solely in-frame clones and lacks some. Among fewer than 150,000 clones listed, about two thirds were seen once. The sample belongs to a study of cytomegalovirus exposure and HLA in healthy donors. This receptor was obtained from a woman aged 40 to 50 in good health and CMV-seropositive. Source material: PBMCs.

CDR3 nucleotides: TGCGCCAGCAGCCAAAGTAGCGGGGGGGCAATTAACAATGAGCAGTTCTTC. Encoded protein: CASSQSSGGAINNEQFF. The chain combines TRBV4-1 with TRBJ2-1; 11 nucleotides agree with TRBD2. Germline V gives CDR1 MGHRA, CDR2 YSYEKL. J lost 5 bases, V lost 2 bases, and 8 bases had no gene match. This CDR3 is built from 17 residues.